A single T cell receptor beta chain is shown here with its context. Its antigen is not identified. This sample is part of a study of T cell responses to AZD1222 COVID-19 vaccine. Overall study findings and caveats: The repertoires were collected only after the peak T cell response. Seropositive at baseline were only a handful of AZD1222 recipients.

Libraries were prepared by immunoSEQ multiplex PCR; TCRdb keeps only in-frame clonotypes and omits some of them. This repertoire shows just under 150,000 clones, about 82% found once; its top ten account for 5% to 6%. This CDR3 has 15 residues. Germline V lookup: CDR1 MDHEN, CDR2 SYDVKM. V lost 3 bases and J lost 3, with 12 bases in between. The source material was peripheral blood, sampled 28 days after the second AZD1222 dose. The source is an adult who received the AZD1222 COVID-19 vaccine. The gene calls are TRBV28 and TRBJ2-1; TRBD1 might be the D (6 bases). CDR3 bases: TGTGCCAGCAGTTTTTCAGGGGCCCTCTACAATGAGCAGTTCTTC. It codes for CASSFSGALYNEQFF.